This is a list of T cell receptor beta chains from one sample in a study of identifying expanded T cells in peripheral blood. Generated by immunoSEQ multiplex PCR, the TCRdb table keeps only in-frame clones and is missing some. The sample has 100,000 to 150,000 clones, roughly 90% seen once. Sequenced sample: blood. Source of these receptors: a person between 18 and 75 years old in good health. The CDR3 runs from the conserved cysteine through the conserved F or W. The order of the fields is J gene, clone size, V gene, D gene, CDR3 DNA, CDR3 protein. D genes are given only for firm matches. Rows give clone size only sometimes, using once, few, many, or a class for an expanded clone.

>TRBJ2-6|NA|TRBV7-3|NA
TGTGCCAGCAGCTTAGGGGTAACTGGGGCCAACGTCCTGACTTTC
CASSLGVTGANVLTF
>TRBJ2-5|once|TRBV28|NA
TGTGCCAGCAGTGTACAGGGTCGCAAAGAGACCCAGTACTTC
CASSVQGRKETQYF
>TRBJ2-7|NA|TRBV27|NA
TGTGCCAGCAGTTTATCGACTAGTGGGGTCTACGAGCAGTACTTC
CASSLSTSGVYEQYF
>TRBJ2-5|NA|TRBV10-3|TRBD1
TGTGCCATCAGTGAATATCCTCCGGGACAGGGGATGGAGACCCAGTACTTC
CAISEYPPGQGMETQYF
>TRBJ2-1|NA|TRBV5-1|NA
TGCGCCAGCAGCCCGCCGGGGGCTGAATACAATGAGCAGTTCTTC
CASSPPGAEYNEQFF
>TRBJ2-3|NA|TRBV6-5|TRBD1
TGTGCCAGCCGAACGACAGGGACAGATACGCAGTATTTT
CASRTTGTDTQYF
>TRBJ2-5|NA|TRBV7-9|TRBD1
TGTGCCAGCAGCCAAAGACAGGGCCAAGAGACCCAGTACTTC
CASSQRQGQETQYF
>TRBJ1-5|NA|TRBV6-1|NA
TGTGCCAGCAGTGAAGTTAGCAATCAGCCCCAGCATTTT
CASSEVSNQPQHF
>TRBJ2-3|NA|TRBV6-4|NA
TGTGCCAGCAGTGACTCGATGGGGCTTACGCAGTATTTT
CASSDSMGLTQYF
>TRBJ2-7|NA|TRBV9|TRBD1
TGTGCCAGCAGCGCGGGACAGGGGAAGGGACGTGGGCACGAGCAGTACTTC
CASSAGQGKGRGHEQYF
>TRBJ1-2|NA|TRBV6-4|NA
TGTGCCAGCAGTGACTCAAGGGTTCATGGCTACACCTTC
CASSDSRVHGYTF
>TRBJ1-2|many|TRBV10-1|NA
TGCGCCAGCAGCGCCGGGACGGCCTATGGCTACACCTTC
CASSAGTAYGYTF
>TRBJ2-7|NA|TRBV18|TRBD1
TGTGCCAGCTCACCAGCAGGGGGCGGTCACGAGCAGTACTTC
CASSPAGGGHEQYF
>TRBJ1-5|few|TRBV7-9|NA
TGTGCCAGCAGCTTAATCGGGGGGAATCAGCCCCAGCATTTT
CASSLIGGNQPQHF
>TRBJ2-7|NA|TRBV25-1|NA
TGTGCCAGCAGTGTCTGGTACAGCTCCTACGAGCAGTACTTC
CASSVWYSSYEQYF
>TRBJ1-1|few|TRBV27|NA
TGTGCCAGCAGTCAGGACGGAATTGAAGCTTTCTTT
CASSQDGIEAFF
>TRBJ2-2|once|TRBV28|NA
TGTGCCAGCAGTTTCGGCGGGGCGAACACCGGGGAGCTGTTTTTT
CASSFGGANTGELFF
>TRBJ2-3|NA|TRBV29-1|NA
TGCAGCAAACAGGAAGGCACAGATACGCAGTATTTT
CSKQEGTDTQYF
>TRBJ2-7|NA|TRBV4-3|NA
TGCGCCAGCAGCCAAGATTACGGGAGCTCCTACGAGCAGTACTTC
CASSQDYGSSYEQYF
>TRBJ2-5|NA|TRBV6-5|TRBD2
TGTGCCAGCAGACTAGCGGGAGGTCCCGAGACCCAGTACTTC
CASRLAGGPETQYF
>TRBJ2-5|NA|TRBV6-1|NA
TGTGCCAGCAAAACAACCCTCGGGGAGACCCAGTACTTC
CASKTTLGETQYF
>TRBJ2-2|NA|TRBV7-3|TRBD1
TGTGCCAGCAGCAGGACAGGGGGTGACACCGGGGAGCTGTTTTTT
CASSRTGGDTGELFF
>TRBJ2-6|NA|TRBV21-1|NA
TGTGCCAGCAGCAAAGAACGCAGGACCATTTCTGGGGCCAACGTCCTGACTTTC
CASSKERRTISGANVLTF